The clone carrying this T cell receptor (beta chain) was detected once. The data are from a study of blood T cell repertoires in COVID-19. At the level of the study: PBMCs, B-cell-depleted T cells, or T cells were the source of the cDNA or gDNA that made up the material.

The CDR3 covers 14 residues. Per germline, CDR1 MNHEY and CDR2 SVGEGT. The V gene lost 6 bases and the J gene lost 7 bases, with 13 bases spanning the gap. In the original processing: Amplifying reference gene primers gave estimates of nucleated cell counts. Measured with immunoSEQ multiplex PCR; TCRdb has only the in-frame clones, and not every one. V and J calls and clone size are given by that table; D and trimming were obtained from the DNA. The data contain approximately 26,000 clones, roughly 71% of them singletons. The sample comprised peripheral blood. V gene TRBV6-2 or TRBV6-3 combines with J gene TRBJ1-6; D gene uncertain. The clonotype originates from a man older than 75 with active or convalescent COVID-19. The CDR3: CASSPDLGNSPLHF. The CDR3 DNA follows: TGTGCCAGCAGCCCGGACTTGGGAAATTCACCCCTCCACTTT.